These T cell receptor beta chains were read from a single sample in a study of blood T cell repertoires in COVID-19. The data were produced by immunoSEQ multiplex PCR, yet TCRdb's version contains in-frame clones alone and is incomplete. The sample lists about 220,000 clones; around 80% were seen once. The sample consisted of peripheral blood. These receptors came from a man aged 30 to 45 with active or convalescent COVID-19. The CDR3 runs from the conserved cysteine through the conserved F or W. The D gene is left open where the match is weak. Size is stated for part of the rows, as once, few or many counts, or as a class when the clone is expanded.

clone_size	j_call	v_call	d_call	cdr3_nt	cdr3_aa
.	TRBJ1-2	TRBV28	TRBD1	TGTGCCAGCAGTCGGACAGGCTTTTATGGCTACACCTTC	CASSRTGFYGYTF
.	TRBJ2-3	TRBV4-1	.	TGCGCCAGCAGCCAACTAGCGATAAATACAGATACGCAGTATTTT	CASSQLAINTDTQYF
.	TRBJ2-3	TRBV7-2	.	TGTGCCAGCAGCTTAAATTGGCGGTCCTCTAATACGCAGTATTTT	CASSLNWRSSNTQYF
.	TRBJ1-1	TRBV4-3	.	TGCGCCAGCAGCCAAGATCGAACGGGGGGCACTGAAGCTTTCTTT	CASSQDRTGGTEAFF
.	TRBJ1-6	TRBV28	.	TGTGCCAGCAGTTCCACAGGGTCCCCCCTTAATTCACCCCTCCACTTT	CASSSTGSPLNSPLHF
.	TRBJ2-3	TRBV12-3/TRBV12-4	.	TGTGCCAGCAGTCCCTTCGGAGATACGCAGTATTTT	CASSPFGDTQYF
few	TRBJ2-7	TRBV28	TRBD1	TGTGCCAGCAGCGAACTCGGACAGGCCTACGAGCAGTACTTC	CASSELGQAYEQYF
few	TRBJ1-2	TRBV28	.	TGTGCCAGCAGTTTAAATCTTGCGGGCTACACCTTC	CASSLNLAGYTF
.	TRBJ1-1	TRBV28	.	TGTGCCAGCATCCTTGGGGGGGCCCATATGAACACTGAAGCTTTCTTT	CASILGGAHMNTEAFF
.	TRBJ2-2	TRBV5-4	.	TGTGCCAGCAGCTTGTATCTCAGCGGCGGGGAGCTGTTTTTT	CASSLYLSGGELFF
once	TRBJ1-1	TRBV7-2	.	TGTGCCAGCAGCTTCTCAGTAGGGGACACTGAAGCTTTCTTT	CASSFSVGDTEAFF
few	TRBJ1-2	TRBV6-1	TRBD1	TGTGCCAGCAGTGAATTCCCCCTCCCCCGGACAGGATATGGCTACACCTTC	CASSEFPLPRTGYGYTF
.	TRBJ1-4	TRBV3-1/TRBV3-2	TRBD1	TGTGCCAGCAGCTCCGGACAGGGTGGTGAAAAACTGTTTTTT	CASSSGQGGEKLFF
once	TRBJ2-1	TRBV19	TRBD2	TGTGCCAGCGCAGTGTTGGCGGGGGAGATACATGAGCAGTTCTTC	CASAVLAGEIHEQFF
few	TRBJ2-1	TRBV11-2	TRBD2	TGTGCCAGCAGCTTCGGTATTAGGACTAGCGGAAACAATGAGCAGTTCTTC	CASSFGIRTSGNNEQFF
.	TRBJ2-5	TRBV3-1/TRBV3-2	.	TGTGCCAGCAGCCCACTTCGGGGAGAGACCCAGTACTTC	CASSPLRGETQYF